Below are 25 T cell receptor beta chains sequenced from a single sample in a study of blood T cell repertoires in COVID-19. Sequencing used immunoSEQ multiplex PCR; TCRdb keeps in-frame clones, though not all of them. The top ten clones hold about an eighth of a sample with about 180,000 clones, 80% to 85% of them seen once. Sequencing input: peripheral blood. The receptor source for this set is an elderly woman with COVID-19, enrolled during active disease.

The chain uses TRBV2 and TRBJ1-1, with D perhaps matching TRBD1 (6 bases). CDR1 and CDR2 from the germline V gene are SNHLY and FYNNEI. V was shortened by 6 bases and J by 6 bases, with 17 bases between the two germline ends. This CDR3 has 14 residues. CDR3 sequence reads: CASSPITGYAEAFF. The CDR3 nucleotides are TGTGCCAGCAGCCCAATAACAGGGTACGCTGAAGCTTTCTTT.

The chain is built from TRBV11-2 and TRBJ2-7; the match to TRBD1 covers 10 bases. V lost 5 bases, J lost 5 bases, and 6 bases stayed unmatched. From germline, CDR1 is SGHAT and CDR2 FQNNGV. CDR3 length: 14 amino acids. CDR3 bases: TGTGCCAGCAGCCAGGACAGGGGGATAGACGAGCAGTACTTC. This gives the protein CASSQDRGIDEQYF.

This rearrangement joins TRBV6-5 to TRBJ1-1, with 7 bases matching TRBD1. The CDR3 sequence is 13 residues long. The V and J ends lost 6 bases and 3 bases, in that order; junction bases with no gene match: 4. Germline V lookup: CDR1 MNHEY, CDR2 SVGAGI. The CDR3 reads CASRLDRDTEAFF. In nucleotides, the CDR3 is TGTGCCAGCAGACTCGACAGGGACACTGAAGCTTTCTTT.

J is TRBJ2-1 and V is TRBV5-4; D may be TRBD2 (6 bases). The V end lost 4 bases, the J end lost 6 bases, and 17 bases lay between the germline ends. Germline values: CDR1 SGHNT, CDR2 YYREEE (reference sequence). The CDR3 consists of 15 residues. The CDR3 reads CASSRTSSSLNEQFF. The CDR3 coding sequence is TGTGCCAGCAGCCGAACTAGCTCTTCTCTCAATGAGCAGTTCTTC. The full variable domain, its missing parts supplied by reference TRBV5-4 and TRBJ2-1, is ETGVTQSPTHLIKTRGQQVTLRCSSQSGHNTVSWYQQALGQGPQFIFQYYREEENGRGNFPPRFSGLQFPNYSSELNVNALELDDSALYLCASSRTSSSLNEQFFGPGTRLTVL.

The rearrangement joins TRBV6-2 or TRBV6-3 to TRBJ2-1; weak D call: TRBD2 (7 bases). CDR1 is MNHEY and CDR2 is SVGEGT in the germline V gene. Trimming removed 4 bases at V and 8 bases at J, with 21 bases between. This CDR3 contains 16 residues. The CDR3 DNA follows: TGTGCCAGCAGTTCCCCTCCTAGCGGACAGCTGGATGAGCAGTTCTTC. This encodes CASSSPPSGQLDEQFF.

The chain uses TRBV4-1 and TRBJ2-2; TRBD2 matches 15 bases. CDR1 is MGHRA, CDR2 YSYEKL, per germline. This CDR3 contains 16 residues. The trim removed 4 bases at V and 8 bases at J, leaving 5 bases unmatched. The CDR3 protein is CASSRTSGRASGELFF. Here the CDR3 DNA reads TGCGCCAGCAGCCGGACTAGCGGGAGGGCCTCAGGGGAGCTGTTTTTT.

The chain combines TRBV10-3 with TRBJ1-6, with D possibly TRBD1 on 5 matching bases. Per the germline V gene, CDR1 is ENHRY and CDR2 is SYGVKD. The CDR3 extends over 13 amino acids. V dropped 3 bases and J dropped 10 bases, with 10 bases sitting between them. DNA for the CDR3: TGTGCCATCAGTGAAACCGGGGGATCACCCCTCCACTTT. Protein: CAISETGGSPLHF.

This clone was observed a few times. V gene TRBV18 combines with J gene TRBJ2-4; TRBD1 matches 9 bases. Germline CDR1 reads KGHSH; CDR2 reads LQKENI. The CDR3 runs to 18 residues. Germline trimming cut 2 bases from V and 6 bases from J; bases unmatched to any gene: 14. The CDR3 protein is CASSPMMGQGLLSNIQYF. In DNA form, the CDR3 reads TGTGCCAGCTCACCAATGATGGGACAGGGTTTGTTGTCAAACATTCAGTACTTC.

The genes are TRBV2 and TRBJ2-7, with 8 bases that match TRBD1. Germline V gene lookup returns CDR1 SNHLY and CDR2 FYNNEI. This CDR3 contains 15 residues. With V trimmed by 1 base and J by 4 bases, 6 bases remained unmatched. The CDR3 region is CASSEDPRQGYEQYF. The CDR3 DNA reads as TGTGCCAGCAGTGAAGACCCGAGACAGGGGTACGAGCAGTACTTC.

V and J are TRBV6-6 and TRBJ1-3; D is unresolved. V lost 6 bases to trimming and J lost 3 bases, with 12 bases between them. Germline-derived CDR1 and CDR2 are MNHNY and SVGAGI (reference sequence). There are 14 residues in the CDR3. The CDR3 DNA reads as TGTGCCAGCAGACAGCACCGCAGTGGAAACACCATATATTTT. This codes for CASRQHRSGNTIYF.

The chain carries TRBV5-1 and TRBJ1-1, with D perhaps TRBD1 (6 bases). Trimming shortened V by 0 bases and J by 1 base, and 10 bases separated the two germline ends. The germline gives CDR1 SGHRS, CDR2 YFSETQ. This CDR3 spans 15 amino acids. CDR3 bases: TGCGCCAGCAGCTTGGGGCAGGGGCGGAACACTGAAGCTTTCTTT. Encoded protein: CASSLGQGRNTEAFF.

V is TRBV5-1 and J is TRBJ1-5, with D maybe TRBD1 (5 bases). The CDR3 totals 14 residues. Germline V CDR1 and CDR2: SGHRS, YFSETQ. Trimming removed 2 bases at V and 6 bases at J, with 12 bases between. The CDR3 region is CASSFRGEGQPQHF. The CDR3 DNA reads as TGCGCCAGCAGCTTTAGAGGGGAGGGTCAGCCCCAGCATTTT. Supplemented by reference TRBV5-1 and TRBJ1-5, the full variable domain reads KAGVTQTPRYLIKTRGQQVTLSCSPISGHRSVSWYQQTPGQGLQFLFEYFSETQRNKGNFPGRFSGRQFSNSRSEMNVSTLELGDSALYLCASSFRGEGQPQHFGDGTRLSIL.

This chain links TRBV28 with TRBJ2-2, with a weak D call TRBD1 (5 bases). The germline V gene has CDR1 MDHEN and CDR2 SYDVKM. Trimming shortened V by 8 bases and J by 3 bases, and 10 bases separated the two germline ends. The CDR3 consists of 13 residues. CDR3 nucleotide sequence: TGTGCCAGCGGGCAGGGCGACACCGGGGAGCTGTTTTTT. This translates into CASGQGDTGELFF.

This clone was seen once. V usage is TRBV5-4 and J usage is TRBJ2-7; D is perhaps TRBD1 (5 bases). The V and J ends lost 9 bases and 5 bases respectively, with 21 bases between them. The CDR3 extends over 14 amino acids. Looked up from germline, CDR1 is SGHNT and CDR2 is YYREEE (reference sequence). This chain's CDR3 is CAIRSSGKGDEQYF. CDR3 bases: TGTGCCATCAGATCCTCAGGGAAAGGCGACGAGCAGTACTTC.

This chain uses TRBV18 with TRBJ1-3; tentative D call: TRBD1 (5 bases). The V and J ends lost 2 bases and 2 bases respectively, with 16 bases between them. The CDR3 sequence is 17 residues long. Germline-derived CDR1 and CDR2 are KGHSH and LQKENI. DNA of the CDR3: TGTGCCAGCTCACCAGCGCCTCGGGGGATGGCTGGAAACACCATATATTTT. Encoded protein: CASSPAPRGMAGNTIYF.

The rearrangement links TRBV7-2 to TRBJ1-2; no reliable D call. CDR3 size: 13 residues. Germline V lookup: CDR1 SGHTA, CDR2 FQGNSA. V dropped 1 base and J dropped 4 bases, with 7 bases sitting between them. DNA for the CDR3: TGTGCCAGCAGCTTAGTGGGAGGCTATGGCTACACCTTC. Protein: CASSLVGGYGYTF. Combining the CDR3 with reference TRBV7-2 and TRBJ1-2 gives the whole variable domain GAGVSQSPSNKVTEKGKDVELRCDPISGHTALYWYRQSLGQGLEFLIYFQGNSAPDKSGLPSDRFSAERTGGSVSTLTIQRTQQEDSAVYLCASSLVGGYGYTFGSGTRLTVV.

This sequence joins TRBV6-5 and TRBJ2-7, with TRBD2 as a possible D gene (7 bases). With 0 bases removed from V and 5 bases from J, the gap between germline ends came to 17 bases. Germline CDR1 MNHEY, CDR2 SVGAGI. The CDR3 sequence is 16 residues long. This CDR3 reads CASSYSTLRGAHEQYF. CDR3 sequence (DNA): TGTGCCAGCAGTTACTCGACCCTCCGGGGGGCCCACGAGCAGTACTTC.

The rearrangement joins TRBV15 to TRBJ2-5; tentatively, D is TRBD2 (5 bases). In germline, CDR1 is LNHNV, CDR2 YYDKDF (reference sequence). The V and J ends lost 0 bases and 1 base respectively, with 9 bases between them. This CDR3 has 15 amino acids. CDR3 residues: CATSRDPRVQETQYF. The DNA of the CDR3 is TGTGCCACCAGCAGAGATCCGAGGGTCCAAGAGACCCAGTACTTC. Full variable domain (missing parts from reference TRBV15 and TRBJ2-5): DAMVIQNPRYQVTQFGKPVTLSCSQTLNHNVMYWYQQKSSQAPKLLFHYYDKDFNNEADTPDNFQSRRPNTSFCFLDIRSPGLGDTAMYLCATSRDPRVQETQYFGPGTRLLVL.

The V gene is TRBV18, the J gene TRBJ2-2; D perhaps matches TRBD1 (6 bases). CDR3 length equals 15 residues. In germline, CDR1 is KGHSH, CDR2 LQKENI. Trimming left V 3 bases short and J 3 bases short, with 11 bases between. For the CDR3, the DNA is TGTGCCAGCTCACCTACAGGGATCGACACCGGGGAGCTGTTTTTT. Encoded protein: CASSPTGIDTGELFF.

The rearrangement joins TRBV28 to TRBJ2-7; 9 bases are shared with TRBD1. The CDR3 contains 16 residues. CDR1 is MDHEN, CDR2 SYDVKM, per germline. V gave up 7 bases and J gave up 0 bases; unmatched junction bases: 10. The CDR3 region is CASTTTGGPLSYEQYF. DNA for the CDR3: TGTGCCAGCACCACTACAGGGGGCCCCCTCTCCTACGAGCAGTACTTC. Looking up the rest from reference TRBV28 and TRBJ2-7 gives the full variable domain: DVKVTQSSRYLVKRTGEKVFLECVQDMDHENMFWYRQDPGLGLRLIYFSYDVKMKEKGDIPEGYSVSREKKERFSLILESASTNQTSMYLCASTTTGGPLSYEQYFGPGTRLTVT.

With regard to this clone: Its ends do not fully match the called genes, so a read error is possible. The V call is TRBV18, the J call TRBJ1-4, with D hard to call. The CDR3 covers 11 residues. Germline V gene data show CDR1 as KGHSH and CDR2 as LQKENI. CDR3: CASSPGQAPVF. The CDR3 nucleotides read TGTGCCAGCTCACCCGGCCAGGCCCCGGTTTTT. The full variable domain, completed using reference TRBV18 and TRBJ1-4, is NAGVMQNPRHLVRRRGQEARLRCSPMKGHSHVYWYRQLPEEGLKFMVYLQKENIIDESGMPKERFSAEFPKEGPSILRIQQVVRGDSAAYFCASSPGQAPVFGSGTQLSVL.

The rearrangement uses TRBV10-3 and TRBJ2-7; a possible D gene is TRBD1 (6 bases). Trimming removed 2 bases at V and 3 bases at J, with 14 bases between. The CDR3 length is 15 residues. From germline, CDR1 is ENHRY and CDR2 SYGVKD. This CDR3 reads CAISEGTGRGYEQYF. CDR3 DNA sequence: TGTGCCATCAGTGAGGGTACAGGGAGAGGCTACGAGCAGTACTTC.

The chain joins TRBV5-4 to TRBJ1-2; 8 nucleotides match TRBD1. Germline V gene lookup returns CDR1 SGHNT and CDR2 YYREEE (reference sequence). The CDR3 runs 14 residues. V lost 4 bases to trimming and J lost 7 bases; unmatched junction nucleotides: 9. The CDR3 region has the DNA TGTGCCAGCAGCCTACTGACAGGGGCGGGTGGCTACACCTTC. It specifies CASSLLTGAGGYTF.

In this sample, this clone turned up a few times. This sequence joins TRBV19 and TRBJ2-3, with 11 bases aligning to TRBD2. The CDR3 has 16 amino acids. The V gene's germline CDR1 is LNHDA and CDR2 SQIVND (reference sequence). The ends lost 3 bases at V and 3 bases at J; junction bases unmatched: 5. The CDR3 nucleotides are TGTGCCAGTAGTATTCAGACTAGCGGGAATACAGATACGCAGTATTTT. Its translation: CASSIQTSGNTDTQYF.

The J gene is TRBJ2-1, the V gene TRBV28; TRBD2 might be the D (6 bases). With 11 bases removed from V and 4 bases from J, the gap between germline ends came to 21 bases. CDR3 length: 15 amino acids. Germline V gene lookup returns CDR1 MDHEN and CDR2 SYDVKM. This chain's CDR3 is CAPSPQRAGYNEQFF. Written as DNA, the CDR3 is TGTGCCCCCTCCCCCCAGCGGGCAGGATACAATGAGCAGTTCTTC.